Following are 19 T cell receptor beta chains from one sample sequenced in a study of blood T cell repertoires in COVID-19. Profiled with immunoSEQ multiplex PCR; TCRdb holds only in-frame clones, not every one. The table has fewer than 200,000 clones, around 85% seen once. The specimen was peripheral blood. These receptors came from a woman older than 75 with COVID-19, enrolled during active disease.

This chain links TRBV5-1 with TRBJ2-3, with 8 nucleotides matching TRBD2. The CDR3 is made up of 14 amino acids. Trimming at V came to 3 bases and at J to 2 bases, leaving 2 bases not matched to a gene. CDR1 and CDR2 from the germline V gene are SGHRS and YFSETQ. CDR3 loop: CASSSLAATDTQYF. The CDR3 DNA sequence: TGCGCCAGCAGCTCACTAGCGGCCACAGATACGCAGTATTTT.

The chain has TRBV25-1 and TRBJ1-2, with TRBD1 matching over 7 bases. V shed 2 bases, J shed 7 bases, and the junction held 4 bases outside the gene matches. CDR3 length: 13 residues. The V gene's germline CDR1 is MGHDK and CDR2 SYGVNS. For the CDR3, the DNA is TGTGCCAGCAGTGAAACCCCAGGGGGTGGCTACACCTTC. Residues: CASSETPGGGYTF.

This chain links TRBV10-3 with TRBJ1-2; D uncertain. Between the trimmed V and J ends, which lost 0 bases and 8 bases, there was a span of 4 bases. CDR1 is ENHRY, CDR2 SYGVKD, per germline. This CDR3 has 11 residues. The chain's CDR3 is CAISESGGYTF. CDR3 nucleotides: TGTGCCATCAGTGAGTCGGGCGGCTACACCTTC.

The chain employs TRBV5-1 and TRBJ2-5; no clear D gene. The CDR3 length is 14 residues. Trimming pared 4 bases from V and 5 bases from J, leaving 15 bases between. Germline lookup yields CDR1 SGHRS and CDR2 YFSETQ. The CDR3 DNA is TGCGCCAGCAGCCCCTCCCAAGCCGGGGAGACCCAGTACTTC. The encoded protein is CASSPSQAGETQYF.

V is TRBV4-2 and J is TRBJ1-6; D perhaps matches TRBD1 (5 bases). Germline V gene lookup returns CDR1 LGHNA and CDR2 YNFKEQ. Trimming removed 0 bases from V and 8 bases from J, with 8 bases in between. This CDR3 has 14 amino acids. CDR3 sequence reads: CASSQEEGDSPLHF. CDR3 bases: TGTGCCAGCAGCCAAGAGGAAGGGGATTCACCCCTCCACTTT.

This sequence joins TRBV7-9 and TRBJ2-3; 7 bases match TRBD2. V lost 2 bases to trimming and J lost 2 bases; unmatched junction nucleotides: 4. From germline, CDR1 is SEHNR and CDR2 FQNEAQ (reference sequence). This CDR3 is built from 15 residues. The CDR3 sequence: CASSLMGGNTDTQYF. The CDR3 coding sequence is TGTGCCAGCAGCTTAATGGGGGGGAACACAGATACGCAGTATTTT.

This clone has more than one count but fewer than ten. The CDR3 loop reads CASSLSRQGSGNTIYF. CDR3 sequence (DNA): TGTGCCAGCAGCCTCTCTCGACAGGGCTCTGGAAACACCATATATTTT. The chain couples TRBV3-1 (or the pseudogene TRBV3-2) to TRBJ1-3; TRBD1 matches 7 bases. With 4 bases clipped from V and 0 bases from J, the junction kept 6 bases outside the gene matches. Germline loops: CDR1 LGHDT, CDR2 YNNKEL (reference sequence). This CDR3 region has 16 residues.

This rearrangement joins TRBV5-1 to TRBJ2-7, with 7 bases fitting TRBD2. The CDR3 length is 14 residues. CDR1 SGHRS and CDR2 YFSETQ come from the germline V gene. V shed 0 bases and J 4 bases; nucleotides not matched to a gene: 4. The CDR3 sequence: CASSLGAGRYEQYF. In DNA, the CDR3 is TGCGCCAGCAGCTTGGGAGCGGGAAGATACGAGCAGTACTTC.

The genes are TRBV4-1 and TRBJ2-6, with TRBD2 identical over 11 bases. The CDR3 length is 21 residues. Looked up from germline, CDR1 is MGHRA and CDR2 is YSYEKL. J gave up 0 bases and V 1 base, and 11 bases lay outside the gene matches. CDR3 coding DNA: TGCGCCAGCAGCCAAGCCCAAATAGCGGGAGGGCCAAGCTCTGGGGCCAACGTCCTGACTTTC. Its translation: CASSQAQIAGGPSSGANVLTF.

CDR3 residues: CASKGQDLHTEAFF. The CDR3 nucleotides read TGTGCCAGTAAAGGACAGGATCTTCACACTGAAGCTTTCTTT. This rearrangement joins TRBV6-5 to TRBJ1-1, with TRBD1 matching 7 bases. CDR1 is MNHEY and CDR2 is SVGAGI in the germline V gene. This CDR3 contains 14 residues. Trimming removed 9 bases from V and 3 bases from J; junction bases left unmatched: 10.

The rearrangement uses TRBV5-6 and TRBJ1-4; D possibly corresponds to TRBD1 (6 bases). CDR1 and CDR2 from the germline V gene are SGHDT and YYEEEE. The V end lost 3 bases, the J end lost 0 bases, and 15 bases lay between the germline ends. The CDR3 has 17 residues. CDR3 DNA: TGTGCCAGCAGCTCCGGCCCCGAGGGGGCAACTAATGAAAAACTGTTTTTT. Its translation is CASSSGPEGATNEKLFF.

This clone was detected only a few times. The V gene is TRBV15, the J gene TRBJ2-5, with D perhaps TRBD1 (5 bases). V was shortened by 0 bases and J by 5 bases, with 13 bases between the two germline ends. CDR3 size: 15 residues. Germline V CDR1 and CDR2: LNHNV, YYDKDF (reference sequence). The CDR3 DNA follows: TGTGCCACCAGCAGAGATAAGGGGTTTATGGAGACCCAGTACTTC. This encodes CATSRDKGFMETQYF.

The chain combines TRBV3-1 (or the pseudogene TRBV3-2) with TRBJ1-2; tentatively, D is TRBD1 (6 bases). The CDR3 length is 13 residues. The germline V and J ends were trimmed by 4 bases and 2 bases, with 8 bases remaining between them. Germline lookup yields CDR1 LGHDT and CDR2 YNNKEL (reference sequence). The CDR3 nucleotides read TGTGCCAGCAGCCGGGGGCTGAACTATGGCTACACCTTC. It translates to CASSRGLNYGYTF.

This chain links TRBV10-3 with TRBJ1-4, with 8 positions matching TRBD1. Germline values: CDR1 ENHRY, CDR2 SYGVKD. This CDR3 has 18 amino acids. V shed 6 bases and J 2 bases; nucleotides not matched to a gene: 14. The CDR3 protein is CAIRPGQGAGATNEKLFF. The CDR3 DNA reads TGTGCCATCAGGCCGGGCCAGGGGGCTGGGGCTACTAATGAAAAACTGTTTTTT.

The DNA of the CDR3 is TGCAGTGCTAGTCCGACTAGATTCGATGAGCAGTTCTTC. Translating it yields CSASPTRFDEQFF. This sequence joins TRBV20-1 and TRBJ2-1; TRBD2 might be the D (6 bases). Trimming took off 3 bases at V and 8 bases at J, with 14 bases between the two ends. CDR3 length: 13 residues. Germline V lookup: CDR1 DFQATT, CDR2 SNEGSKA (reference sequence).

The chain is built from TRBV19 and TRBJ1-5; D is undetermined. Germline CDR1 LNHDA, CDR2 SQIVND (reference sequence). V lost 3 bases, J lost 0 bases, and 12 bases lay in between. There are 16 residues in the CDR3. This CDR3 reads CASSISPLPSNQPQHF. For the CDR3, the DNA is TGTGCCAGTAGTATTAGCCCCCTTCCTAGCAATCAGCCCCAGCATTTT.

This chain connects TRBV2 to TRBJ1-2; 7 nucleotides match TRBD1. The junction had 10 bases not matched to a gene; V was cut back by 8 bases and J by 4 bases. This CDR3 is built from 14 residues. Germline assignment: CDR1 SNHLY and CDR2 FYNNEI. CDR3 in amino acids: CASGGQSRIYGYTF. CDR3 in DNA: TGTGCCAGCGGGGGACAGTCACGCATCTATGGCTACACCTTC.

CDR3 DNA: TGTGCCAGCAGAAGGAATGGGGAGAACTATGGCTACACCTTC. Translating it yields CASRRNGENYGYTF. This chain links TRBV6-5 with TRBJ1-2; D unresolved. Trimming took off 6 bases at V and 2 bases at J, with 13 bases between the two ends. The CDR3 totals 14 residues. The germline gives CDR1 MNHEY, CDR2 SVGAGI.

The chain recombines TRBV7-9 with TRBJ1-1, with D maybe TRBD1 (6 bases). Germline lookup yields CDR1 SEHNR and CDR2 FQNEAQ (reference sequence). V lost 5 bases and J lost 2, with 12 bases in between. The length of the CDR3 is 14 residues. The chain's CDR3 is CASSVLQGNTEAFF. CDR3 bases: TGTGCCAGCAGCGTTCTACAGGGTAACACTGAAGCTTTCTTT.